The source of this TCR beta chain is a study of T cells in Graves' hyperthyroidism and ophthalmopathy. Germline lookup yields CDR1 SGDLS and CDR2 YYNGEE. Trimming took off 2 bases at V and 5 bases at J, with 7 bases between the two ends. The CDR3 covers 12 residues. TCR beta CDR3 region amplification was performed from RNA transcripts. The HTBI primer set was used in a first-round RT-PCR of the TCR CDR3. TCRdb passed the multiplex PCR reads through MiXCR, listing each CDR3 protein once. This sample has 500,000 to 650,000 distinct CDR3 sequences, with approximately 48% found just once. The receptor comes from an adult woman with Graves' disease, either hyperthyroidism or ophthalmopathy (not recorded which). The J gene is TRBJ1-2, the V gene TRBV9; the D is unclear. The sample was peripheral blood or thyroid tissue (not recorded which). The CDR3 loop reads CASSVSEYGYTF. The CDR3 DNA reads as TGTGCCAGCAGCGTTTCTGAGTATGGCTACACCTTC.